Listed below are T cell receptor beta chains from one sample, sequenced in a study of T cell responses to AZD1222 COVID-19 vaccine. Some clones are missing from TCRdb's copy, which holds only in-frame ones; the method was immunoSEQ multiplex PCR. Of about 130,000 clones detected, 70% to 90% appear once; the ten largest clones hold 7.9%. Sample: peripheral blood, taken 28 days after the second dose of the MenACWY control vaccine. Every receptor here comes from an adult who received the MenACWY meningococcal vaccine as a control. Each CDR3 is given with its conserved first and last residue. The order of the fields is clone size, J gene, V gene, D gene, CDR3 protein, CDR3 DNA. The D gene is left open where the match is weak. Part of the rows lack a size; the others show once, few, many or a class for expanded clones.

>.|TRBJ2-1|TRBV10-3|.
CAISDSSDWFF
TGTGCCATCAGTGACTCCAGCGATTGGTTCTTC
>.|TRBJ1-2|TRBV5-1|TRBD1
CASSPGQGVYGYTF
TGCGCCAGCAGCCCCGGACAGGGGGTCTATGGCTACACCTTC
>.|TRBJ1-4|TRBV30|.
CAWSPGGGYEKLFF
TGTGCCTGGAGTCCGGGGGGCGGGTATGAAAAACTGTTTTTT
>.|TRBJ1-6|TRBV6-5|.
CASSYSSAGERSPLHF
TGTGCCAGCAGTTACTCGTCGGCCGGGGAGCGTTCACCCCTCCACTTT
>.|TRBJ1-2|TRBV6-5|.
CASSSRVRDGYTF
TGTGCCAGCAGTTCCAGGGTTCGAGATGGCTACACCTTC
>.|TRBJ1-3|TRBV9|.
CASSGLDGVSGNTIYF
TGTGCCAGCAGCGGATTAGACGGTGTCTCTGGAAACACCATATATTTT
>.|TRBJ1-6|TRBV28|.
CAAGLDSPLHF
TGTGCCGCTGGACTTGATTCACCCCTCCACTTT
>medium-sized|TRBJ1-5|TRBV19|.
CASSPRQANNQPQHF
TGTGCCAGTAGTCCCAGACAAGCAAACAATCAGCCCCAGCATTTT
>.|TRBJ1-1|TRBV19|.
CASSISDRLYTEAFF
TGTGCCAGTAGTATTTCAGACAGACTATACACTGAAGCTTTCTTT
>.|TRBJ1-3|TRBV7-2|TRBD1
CASSISRRTGGNTIYF
TGTGCCAGCAGCATTAGTCGCCGGACAGGGGGAAACACCATATATTTT
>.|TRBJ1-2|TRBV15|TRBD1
CATSTGTGANYGYTF
TGTGCCACCAGCACAGGGACAGGGGCTAACTATGGCTACACCTTC
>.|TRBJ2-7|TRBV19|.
CASNLRLPGRLTYEQYF
TGTGCCAGTAACCTCCGCCTGCCGGGACGGTTAACCTACGAGCAGTACTTC
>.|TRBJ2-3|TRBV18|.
CASNQGNTDTQYF
TGTGCCAGCAACCAGGGAAACACAGATACGCAGTATTTT
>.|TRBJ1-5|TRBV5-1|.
CASSFDSNQPQHF
TGCGCCAGCAGCTTCGATAGCAATCAGCCCCAGCATTTT
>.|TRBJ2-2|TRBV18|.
CASSPGQMNTGELFF
TGTGCCAGCTCACCTGGACAGATGAACACCGGGGAGCTGTTTTTT
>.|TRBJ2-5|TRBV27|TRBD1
CASSWGQGAQETQYF
TGTGCCAGCAGTTGGGGACAGGGAGCACAAGAGACCCAGTACTTC
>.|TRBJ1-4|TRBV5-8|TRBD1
CASSLGDRPTNEKLFF
TGTGCCAGCAGCTTGGGGGACAGACCAACTAATGAAAAACTGTTTTTT
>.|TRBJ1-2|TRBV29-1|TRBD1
CSARQGFYGYTF
TGCAGCGCTAGACAGGGTTTCTATGGCTACACCTTC
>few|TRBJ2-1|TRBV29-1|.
CSALSTTGSSYNEQFF
TGCAGCGCCCTGTCTACTACAGGGAGCTCCTACAATGAGCAGTTCTTC
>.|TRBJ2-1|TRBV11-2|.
CASSLVVRSYNEQFF
TGTGCCAGCAGCTTAGTCGTACGCTCCTACAATGAGCAGTTCTTC
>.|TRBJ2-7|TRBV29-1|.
CSATGQGIDEQYF
TGCAGCGCGACAGGTCAGGGTATCGACGAGCAGTACTTC
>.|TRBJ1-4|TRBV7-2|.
CASSLNGGREEKLFF
TGTGCCAGCAGCTTAAATGGGGGGAGAGAGGAAAAACTGTTTTTT
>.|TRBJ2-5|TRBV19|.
CASSIRRGRETQYF
TGTGCCAGTAGTATTCGGAGGGGGCGGGAGACCCAGTACTTC
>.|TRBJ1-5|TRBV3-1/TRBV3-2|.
CASGFREKNQPQHF
TGTGCCAGCGGGTTCCGGGAAAAAAATCAGCCCCAGCATTTT
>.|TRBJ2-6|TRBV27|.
CASSFGQFISGANVLTF
TGTGCCAGCAGTTTCGGACAGTTTATCTCTGGGGCCAACGTCCTGACTTTC
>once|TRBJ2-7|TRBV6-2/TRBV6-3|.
CASSKFYKVASFHEQYF
TGTGCCAGCAGCAAATTCTATAAGGTGGCAAGTTTCCACGAGCAGTACTTC
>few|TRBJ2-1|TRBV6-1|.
CASSDLIRSYNEQFF
TGTGCCAGCAGTGACCTTATACGCTCCTACAATGAGCAGTTCTTC
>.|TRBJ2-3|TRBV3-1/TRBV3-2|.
CASSLREGTDTQYF
TGTGCCAGCAGCCTAAGGGAGGGCACAGATACGCAGTATTTT
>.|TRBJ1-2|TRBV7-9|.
CASNFRGIGYTF
TGTGCCAGCAACTTCAGGGGAATTGGCTACACCTTC
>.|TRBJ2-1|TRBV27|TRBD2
CASSLFSLAGTIYNEQFF
TGTGCCAGCAGTTTATTTAGCCTAGCGGGGACTATCTACAATGAGCAGTTCTTC
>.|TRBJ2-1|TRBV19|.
CASRKEVYNEQFF
TGTGCCAGCCGAAAGGAGGTGTACAATGAGCAGTTCTTC
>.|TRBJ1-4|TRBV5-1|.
CASSGGSGEKLFF
TGCGCCAGCAGCGGGGGGAGTGGTGAAAAACTGTTTTTT
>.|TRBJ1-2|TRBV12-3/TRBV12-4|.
CASATDYLGYTF
TGTGCCAGCGCGACAGATTATCTAGGCTACACCTTC
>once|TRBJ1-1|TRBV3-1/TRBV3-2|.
CASSQGDTGSRTEAFF
TGTGCCAGCAGCCAAGGGGACACGGGATCGAGGACTGAAGCTTTCTTT
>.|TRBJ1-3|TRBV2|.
CASSEGHSGNTIYF
TGTGCCAGCAGTGAAGGTCACTCTGGAAACACCATATATTTT
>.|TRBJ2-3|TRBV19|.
CASTTTAGDTQYF
TGTGCCAGTACCACGACCGCAGGAGATACGCAGTATTTT
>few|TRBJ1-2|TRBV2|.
CASSEVDLWGYTF
TGTGCCAGCAGTGAAGTTGACCTATGGGGCTACACCTTC
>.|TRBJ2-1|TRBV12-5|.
CASGRGTVGNEQFF
TGTGCTAGTGGCCGAGGGACGGTTGGGAATGAGCAGTTCTTC
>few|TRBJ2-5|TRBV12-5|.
CASGLVGVEGGQETQYF
TGTGCTAGTGGTTTGGTTGGGGTGGAGGGAGGCCAAGAGACCCAGTACTTC
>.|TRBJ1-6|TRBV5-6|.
CASSSTLYNSPLHF
TGTGCCAGCAGCTCAACCCTCTATAATTCACCCCTCCACTTT
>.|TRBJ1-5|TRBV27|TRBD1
CASSHRTGAQPQHF
TGTGCCAGCAGTCACAGGACAGGGGCTCAGCCCCAGCATTTT
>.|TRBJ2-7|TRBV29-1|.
CSVDVDTGQYF
TGCAGCGTTGATGTGGACACCGGGCAGTACTTC
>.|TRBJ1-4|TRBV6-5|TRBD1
CASTGQDLFNEKLFF
TGTGCCAGCACCGGACAGGACTTGTTTAATGAAAAACTGTTTTTT
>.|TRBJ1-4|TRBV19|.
CASSKVVGEKLFF
TGTGCCAGTAGTAAGGTGGTGGGGGAAAAACTGTTTTTT
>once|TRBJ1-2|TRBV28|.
CASSIPRVSGYTF
TGTGCCTCATCCATCCCCAGGGTAAGCGGCTACACCTTC
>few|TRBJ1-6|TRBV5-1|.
CASSLEGQEISLHF
TGCGCCAGCAGCTTGGAAGGCCAGGAAATTTCCCTCCACTTT
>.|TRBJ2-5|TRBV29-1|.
CSVDGLWDQETQYF
TGCAGCGTTGATGGTCTTTGGGATCAAGAGACCCAGTACTTC
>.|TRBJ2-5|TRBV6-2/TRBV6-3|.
CASSYSRKGVETQYF
TGTGCCAGCAGTTACAGCCGGAAGGGTGTAGAGACCCAGTACTTC
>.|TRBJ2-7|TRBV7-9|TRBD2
CASSPRLAGGLYEQYF
TGTGCCAGCAGCCCACGACTAGCGGGAGGGCTCTACGAGCAGTACTTC
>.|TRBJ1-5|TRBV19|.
CASSIVRGWDQPQHF
TGTGCCAGTAGTATAGTCCGGGGTTGGGATCAGCCCCAGCATTTT
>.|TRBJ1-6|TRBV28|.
CASSPVVVYSPLHF
TGTGCCAGCAGCCCCGTGGTAGTGTATTCACCCCTCCACTTT
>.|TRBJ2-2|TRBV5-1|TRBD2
CASSPDLAGRTGELFF
TGCGCCAGCAGCCCGGACTTAGCGGGGAGGACCGGGGAGCTGTTTTTT
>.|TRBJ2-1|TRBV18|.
CASSSNHGQAANNEQFF
TGTGCCAGCTCATCCAACCATGGGCAGGCCGCGAACAATGAGCAGTTCTTC
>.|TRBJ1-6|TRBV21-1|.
CASGDRGNSPLHF
TGTGCCAGCGGAGACAGGGGGAATTCACCCCTCCACTTT
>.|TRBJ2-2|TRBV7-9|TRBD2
CASRQHSGRGNTGELFF
TGTGCCAGCAGGCAGCATAGCGGGAGGGGGAACACCGGGGAGCTGTTTTTT
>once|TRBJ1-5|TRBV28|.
CASSFLLGQTSNQPQHF
TGTGCCAGCAGTTTCCTCCTAGGGCAGACCAGCAATCAGCCCCAGCATTTT
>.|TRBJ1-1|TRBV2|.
CASRGGPGPWEAFF
TGTGCCAGCAGGGGCGGACCTGGTCCCTGGGAAGCTTTCTTT
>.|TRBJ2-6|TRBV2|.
CASSEGGTAGANVLTF
TGTGCCAGCAGTGAAGGGGGTACGGCTGGGGCCAACGTCCTGACTTTC
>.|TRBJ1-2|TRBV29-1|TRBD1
CSVGTGGYGYTF
TGCAGCGTTGGGACAGGGGGATATGGCTACACCTTC
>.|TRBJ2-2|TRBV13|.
CASSFLNTGELFF
TGTGCCAGCAGCTTCCTGAACACCGGGGAGCTGTTTTTT